These T cell receptor beta chains were read from a single sample in a study of beta chain features in type 1 diabetes. TCRdb keeps only in-frame clones here, not all; method: immunoSEQ multiplex PCR. Counted here are over 600,000 clones, under 15% occurring once; the ten biggest clones make up approximately 0.11%. Sequences were obtained from naive CD4+ T cells from blood. Source of these receptors: a young man with type 1 diabetes. Both conserved end residues are part of each CDR3. D genes are given only for firm matches. Part of the rows lack a size; the others show once, few, many or a class for expanded clones.

v_call: TRBV2
clone_size: few
d_call: -
j_call: TRBJ1-5
cdr3_aa: CASSGPGGAYQPQHF
cdr3_nt: TGTGCCAGCAGTGGGCCGGGGGGCGCGTATCAGCCCCAGCATTTT

v_call: TRBV4-2
clone_size: -
d_call: TRBD2
j_call: TRBJ2-5
cdr3_aa: CASSQEGLADLQETQYF
cdr3_nt: TGTGCCAGCAGCCAAGAGGGACTAGCGGACCTCCAAGAGACCCAGTACTTC

v_call: TRBV29-1
clone_size: -
d_call: -
j_call: TRBJ1-1
cdr3_aa: CSVRNTEAFF
cdr3_nt: TGCAGCGTCCGGAACACTGAAGCTTTCTTT

v_call: TRBV9
clone_size: few
d_call: -
j_call: TRBJ1-3
cdr3_aa: CASSLSLSASGNTIYF
cdr3_nt: TGTGCCAGCAGCCTCAGCCTTAGCGCCTCTGGAAACACCATATATTTT

v_call: TRBV30
clone_size: few
d_call: -
j_call: TRBJ1-2
cdr3_aa: CAWRDRVCYGYTF
cdr3_nt: TGTGCCTGGAGGGACCGGGTCTGCTATGGCTACACCTTC

v_call: TRBV6-1
clone_size: few
d_call: -
j_call: TRBJ1-4
cdr3_aa: CASSGQLVDEKLFF
cdr3_nt: TGTGCCAGCAGCGGACAACTTGTGGACGAAAAACTGTTTTTT

v_call: TRBV5-8
clone_size: few
d_call: -
j_call: TRBJ2-3
cdr3_aa: CASSLAADTQYF
cdr3_nt: TGTGCCAGCAGCTTGGCCGCAGATACGCAGTATTTT

v_call: TRBV29-1
clone_size: few
d_call: -
j_call: TRBJ1-2
cdr3_aa: CSVGPTDANYGYTF
cdr3_nt: TGCAGCGTTGGACCGACAGACGCTAACTATGGCTACACCTTC

v_call: TRBV18
clone_size: -
d_call: -
j_call: TRBJ2-7
cdr3_aa: CASSPAPAGDEYEQYF
cdr3_nt: TGTGCCAGCTCACCCGCCCCAGCGGGTGATGAATACGAGCAGTACTTC

v_call: TRBV29-1
clone_size: -
d_call: -
j_call: TRBJ1-2
cdr3_aa: CSAPGQGDYGYTF
cdr3_nt: TGCAGCGCCCCTGGGCAGGGCGATTATGGCTACACCTTC

v_call: TRBV29-1
clone_size: few
d_call: -
j_call: TRBJ2-1
cdr3_aa: CSVEDWAGFYNEQFF
cdr3_nt: TGCAGCGTTGAAGATTGGGCGGGCTTCTACAATGAGCAGTTCTTC

v_call: TRBV7-6
clone_size: few
d_call: -
j_call: TRBJ2-6
cdr3_aa: CASSLGVSGANVLTF
cdr3_nt: TGTGCCAGCAGCTTAGGGGTCTCTGGGGCCAACGTCCTGACTTTC

v_call: TRBV19
clone_size: -
d_call: TRBD1
j_call: TRBJ2-1
cdr3_aa: CASSSYLGQGGNEQFF
cdr3_nt: TGTGCCAGTAGTTCCTACCTGGGACAGGGGGGGAATGAGCAGTTCTTC

v_call: TRBV4-3
clone_size: few
d_call: TRBD1
j_call: TRBJ1-6
cdr3_aa: CASSQGTGGNSPLHF
cdr3_nt: TGCGCCAGCAGCCAAGGGACAGGGGGCAATTCACCCCTCCACTTT

v_call: TRBV10-3
clone_size: -
d_call: -
j_call: TRBJ1-6
cdr3_aa: CAISESGGAQPLHF
cdr3_nt: TGTGCCATCAGTGAGTCTGGGGGGGCCCAGCCCCTCCACTTT

v_call: TRBV19
clone_size: -
d_call: TRBD1
j_call: TRBJ1-2
cdr3_aa: CASSQGASGYTF
cdr3_nt: TGTGCCAGTAGTCAGGGGGCTAGTGGCTACACCTTC

v_call: TRBV7-8
clone_size: -
d_call: TRBD1
j_call: TRBJ1-6
cdr3_aa: CASSRSGQGFLVGSPLHF
cdr3_nt: TGTGCCAGCAGCCGCTCGGGACAGGGGTTCCTGGTTGGTTCACCCCTCCACTTT

v_call: TRBV7-2
clone_size: -
d_call: -
j_call: TRBJ1-2
cdr3_aa: CASSVLGGAAYGYTF
cdr3_nt: TGTGCCAGCAGCGTCCTCGGAGGGGCTGCCTATGGCTACACCTTC

v_call: TRBV5-6
clone_size: few
d_call: TRBD1
j_call: TRBJ1-1
cdr3_aa: CASSIGQGRTEAFF
cdr3_nt: TGTGCCAGCAGCATTGGACAGGGACGCACTGAAGCTTTCTTT

v_call: TRBV30
clone_size: -
d_call: TRBD1
j_call: TRBJ1-4
cdr3_aa: CALTYRGETNEKLFF
cdr3_nt: TGTGCCTTGACTTACAGGGGGGAGACTAATGAAAAACTGTTTTTT

v_call: TRBV10-3
clone_size: -
d_call: -
j_call: TRBJ1-2
cdr3_aa: CAISDSRTNYGYTF
cdr3_nt: TGTGCCATCAGTGATAGTCGAACCAACTATGGCTACACCTTC